This TCR beta chain comes out of a study of long-term antiretroviral therapy in people with HIV (dated by TCRdb to between 2021 and 2022). Describing the broader study: The earliest samples were collected roughly a decade before the 2015 WHO recommendation for immediate ART, at a time when ART was usually postponed until CD4 counts fell. This retrospective serial study examined whether starting ART and sustained HIV suppression were associated with changes in the composition and diversity of the TRB repertoire in peripheral blood. A total of 150 to 200 cryopreserved PBMC samples were contributed to the cohort by 30 adults with confirmed HIV infection, with samples collected serially over a mean of approximately 6 years (range 1-12). Of the 30 to 35 participants with HIV, 10 to 11 were female. No cross-contamination during QIAcube processing was seen in test extractions of a monoclonal T-cell line run alongside about 33 polyclonal samples.

Results the study describes overall, beyond this receptor: Starting ART was linked to a significant rise in TRB diversity, yet even after long-term ART the diversity remained significantly lower than in transplant donor controls. The samples were dated from the mid-2000s to the late 2010s, and the ART regimens that were used may be less effective than current ART regimens. No data were available on ART adherence, viral resistance or therapy changes, limiting inferences about post-ART repertoire changes. Because pre-ART samples had limited cell numbers, profiling was done on unsorted PBMC rather than on sorted CD4+ and CD8+ T cells. Compared with controls, HIV repertoires had narrower CDR3 length ranges, and the network structure pointed to an antigen-experienced repertoire that shifted only slightly toward naive after ART. Expanded TRB clones identified before ART initiation dominated the repertoire across all time points, though the dominance fluctuated and decreased in many PLHIV after ART. Limited PBMC availability meant only the TCR beta chain was sequenced, without alpha chain pairing.

As to this clone: Its binding antigen is unknown. Nothing much larger sits one base from this clone, and base qualities are not available.

To be included, a participant needed at least one PBMC sample from before ART initiation plus at least two post-ART samples. Treatment was received in the United States of America by all participants with HIV. Before DNA extraction, cryopreserved samples of about 0.9-11 million PBMC were thawed and washed. At the time of the earliest PBMC sample, participants with HIV were aged between roughly 20 and 60 years. Per participant, PBMC samples came from 1-4 timepoints prior to ART initiation and 2-8 timepoints following ART initiation, for a median of 7 samples. For every participant, serial HIV viral load, CD4+ T-cell count, ART history and demographic data were obtained. Genomic DNA was extracted from unsorted PBMC with a Qiagen kit on a QIAcube, processed in batches of 12 samples. Sequencing of the TRB variable region was done with the immunoSEQ hsTCRB v3.0 assay at survey level resolution. TRB sequencing targeted a depth of roughly 35,000-55,000 T-cell genomes per sample. An Illumina MiSeq with a v3 150-cycle kit was used to sequence the pooled TRB libraries. In the original analysis: Repertoire analysis was performed in R inside a reproducible Nextflow workflow that covered QC, data transformation and analysis. LymphoSeq2, an R package for AIRR-Seq data exploration, was used to implement custom analyses. After excluding a few samples that yielded fewer than 5000 total TRB sequences, some 180 HIV repertoires remained for analysis. Among the roughly 190 retained HIV repertoires, 59 were collected before ART initiation and about 130 were collected after ART initiation. Each repertoire was downsampled to 5000 TRB nucleotide sequences, and summary statistics were averaged across 100 downsampling iterations. TRB sequences were retained for analysis only if CDR3 regions of at least seven amino acids were present. Diversity was measured with a Shannon entropy-derived clonality score and the Gini coefficient. Repertoire networks linked the top 5000 CDR3 amino acid sequences whenever two sequences differed by an edit distance of one. Antigen specificity groups and MHC restriction were predicted for TRB CDR3 amino acid sequences with GLIPH2. CDR3 amino acid sequences were matched against VDJdb and McPAS-TCR to flag known CMV, EBV, HIV or tissue antigen associations. Pre-ART, post-ART and control groups were compared with Wilcoxon signed-rank tests and Holm-Bonferroni correction. Drawn from immuneACCESS, this table holds only the in-frame rearrangements with V and J called that TCRdb kept. Clones are partly lost; checked studies trace under half to an unresolved V gene and leave the rest unexplained. V and J calls and clone size are those listed in that table; D and trimming were worked out from the DNA. The sample table shows roughly 30,000 clones, and more than 80% are seen once. Of the sample, around 7.2% falls within the top ten clones.

The TCR originated in a man aged 35 to 55 with HIV. Sequenced material: unsorted PBMCs, taken 0.3 years after starting antiretroviral therapy.

Read as DNA, the sequence is TGTGCCAGCAGCTCGACAGGCGGGGGCTTGGAAAAACTGTTTTTT. Translated, this is CASSSTGGGLEKLFF. The rearranged segments are TRBV7-9 and TRBJ1-4; possibly the D gene is TRBD1, per 6 matching bases. The trim is 4 bases for V and 8 bases for J, with a gap of 17 bases between the germline ends. According to the germline V gene (reference sequence), CDR1 reads SEHNR and CDR2 reads FQNEAQ. From the cysteine up to the phenylalanine, the CDR3 has a length of 15 residues. Kept here is only the CDR3 DNA, which spans 45 bases and is read in frame from base 1.